This T cell receptor (beta chain) stems from a study of T cell responses to AZD1222 COVID-19 vaccine. Generated by immunoSEQ multiplex PCR, the TCRdb table keeps only in-frame clones and is missing some. The sample contains roughly 150,000 clones, roughly 92% of which appear only once. Note on this clone: Its antigen is as yet unknown.

General study findings and limits: Vaccine-associated CD4 TCRs ranged over spike, dominating at 160-218 and 743-854. Only a handful of AZD1222 recipients, several in all, had baseline seropositivity. Clonal diversity may have been underestimated, and the donors were mostly white British, with more females than males. Spike-specific TCR depth and breadth grew after two AZD1222 doses.

The germline V and J ends were trimmed by 4 bases and 2 bases, with 12 bases remaining between them. Germline V CDR1 and CDR2: MDHEN, SYDVKM. The CDR3 has 15 amino acids. This chain links TRBV28 with TRBJ1-5; D unclear. The sequence was collected from an adult who received the AZD1222 COVID-19 vaccine. The starting material was peripheral blood, obtained 28 days after the second AZD1222 dose. The DNA of the CDR3 is TGTGCCAGCAGTTCCCCCATTGGGGGCAATCAGCCCCAGCATTTT. This gives the protein CASSSPIGGNQPQHF.